These 6 T cell receptor beta chains were all obtained from the same sample, sequenced in a study of identifying expanded T cells in peripheral blood. Assay used: immunoSEQ multiplex PCR; TCRdb lists only in-frame clones, some missing. The sample contains about 100,000 clones, approximately 88% of which appear only once. Sequencing used blood. The receptors here all came from a person aged 18 to 75 in good health.

This rearrangement joins TRBV7-9 to TRBJ2-5; 7 nucleotides agree with TRBD2. The ends lost 5 bases at V and 5 bases at J; junction bases unmatched: 11. There are 15 residues in the CDR3. In germline, CDR1 is SEHNR, CDR2 FQNEAQ (reference sequence). CDR3 in amino acids: CASSHRSGIGETQYF. The DNA for the CDR3 is TGTGCCAGCAGCCACCGAAGCGGGATAGGGGAGACCCAGTACTTC.

This clone was counted once. The chain uses TRBV15 and TRBJ1-5; 10 bases agree with TRBD1. Trimming took 1 base from V and 5 from J; bases not matched to a gene: 8. The CDR3 has 17 amino acids. Per germline, CDR1 LNHNV and CDR2 YYDKDF (reference sequence). The CDR3 loop reads CATSRAGTGVGHQPQHF. The CDR3 nucleotides are TGTGCCACCAGCAGAGCCGGGACAGGGGTTGGACATCAGCCCCAGCATTTT. Combining the CDR3 with reference TRBV15 and TRBJ1-5 gives the whole variable domain DAMVIQNPRYQVTQFGKPVTLSCSQTLNHNVMYWYQQKSSQAPKLLFHYYDKDFNNEADTPDNFQSRRPNTSFCFLDIRSPGLGDTAMYLCATSRAGTGVGHQPQHFGDGTRLSIL.

V gene TRBV6-6 combines with J gene TRBJ1-6, with 7 bases fitting TRBD1. Germline V lookup: CDR1 MNHNY, CDR2 SVGAGI (reference sequence). The CDR3 has 15 amino acids. The V and J ends lost 7 bases and 7 bases, in that order; junction bases with no gene match: 10. The CDR3 spells CASKGQPEANSPLHF. In DNA, the CDR3 is TGTGCCAGCAAGGGACAGCCGGAGGCCAATTCACCCCTCCACTTT.

The chain uses TRBV19 and TRBJ1-2; 7 nucleotides line up with TRBD1. V dropped 5 bases and J dropped 0; count of bases not matched to a gene: 3. From germline, CDR1 is LNHDA and CDR2 SQIVND (reference sequence). This CDR3 has 14 residues. The CDR3 loop is CASSPDRANYGYTF. DNA of the CDR3: TGTGCCAGTAGTCCTGACAGGGCTAACTATGGCTACACCTTC.

The chain carries TRBV7-8 and TRBJ1-5; no definite D call. The germline CDR1 and CDR2 sequences are SGHVS and FQNEAQ. V was cut by 2 bases and J by 2 bases, with 10 bases left in between. This CDR3 contains 15 residues. The CDR3, as DNA: TGTGCCAGCAGCTTAACGGGGATGGGCAATCAGCCCCAGCATTTT. This gives the protein CASSLTGMGNQPQHF.

The CDR3 here is CASSGRGQLAKNIQYF. DNA of the CDR3: TGTGCCAGCAGCGGACGAGGGCAACTAGCCAAAAACATTCAGTACTTC. This chain connects TRBV25-1 to TRBJ2-4; a possible D gene is TRBD2 (5 bases). V was trimmed by 6 bases and J by 0 bases, leaving 15 bases between them. This CDR3 is built from 16 residues. Germline V CDR1 and CDR2: MGHDK, SYGVNS.